A selection of T cell receptor beta chains follows, all from one sample in a study of response to subunit inactivated influenza vaccine. A single record per CDR3 protein comes from TCRdb applying MiXCR to the RT-PCR reads. The table shows 600,000 to 850,000 distinct CDR3 sequences, with around 15% occurring only once. The sequences come from PBMCs from blood, collected roughly 2 weeks before vaccination. The source is a man aged 45-65 years who received an inactivated influenza vaccine. Both conserved end residues are part of each CDR3. A D gene is named only where the DNA matches it firmly. Only some rows state a clone size, as once, few, many or a class for expanded clones.

D | size | J | V | CDR3 | DNA
TRBD2 | few | TRBJ2-1 | TRBV12-3/TRBV12-4 | CASRAGVYNEQFF | TGTGCCAGCAGGGCGGGAGTATACAATGAGCAGTTCTTC
TRBD2 | - | TRBJ2-7 | TRBV18 | CASSPRVASSGRIHEQYF | TGTGCCAGCTCACCCCGGGTGGCCTCCAGCGGGAGAATCCACGAGCAGTACTTC
- | - | TRBJ1-1 | TRBV10-3 | CAISDSGLLHTEAFF | TGTGCCATCAGTGACTCGGGACTGCTTCACACTGAAGCTTTCTTT
- | many | TRBJ2-5 | TRBV12-3/TRBV12-4 | CASSLSQGTRGQYF | TGTGCCAGCAGTTTGTCCCAGGGGACCAGGGGCCAGTACTTC
- | few | TRBJ2-7 | TRBV11-2 | CASSLNRPLTATRKYF | TGTGCCAGCAGCCTTAACCGCCCGCTGACGGCTACGAGAAAGTACTTC
- | - | TRBJ2-1 | TRBV24-1 | CATSDPRGGFNNEQFF | TGTGCCACCAGTGACCCGAGAGGGGGGTTTAACAATGAGCAGTTCTTC
TRBD2 | - | TRBJ2-1 | TRBV4-2 | CASSPRGEEEQFF | TGTGCCAGCAGCCCACGGGGGGAGGAAGAGCAGTTCTTC
- | - | TRBJ2-3 | TRBV10-3 | CAFRRYPTDTQYF | TGTGCCTTCAGACGATACCCCACAGATACGCAGTATTTT
- | - | TRBJ2-5 | TRBV6-1 | CASSNGRYQETQYF | TGTGCCAGCAGCAACGGACGATACCAAGAGACCCAGTACTTC
TRBD1 | - | TRBJ2-7 | TRBV7-9 | CASSSLDRGFGYEQYF | TGTGCCAGCAGCTCTTTGGACAGGGGATTCGGGTACGAGCAGTACTTC
- | once | TRBJ2-5 | TRBV14 | CASSQITQETQYF | TGTGCCAGCAGCCAAATAACCCAAGAGACCCAGTACTTC
- | few | TRBJ1-5 | TRBV5-1 | CASSLTWNQPQHF | TGCGCCAGCAGCTTGACATGGAATCAGCCCCAGCATTTT
- | - | TRBJ1-2 | TRBV11-2 | CASSLGPGNYGYTF | TGTGCCAGCAGCTTAGGCCCGGGGAACTATGGCTACACCTTC
TRBD2 | few | TRBJ2-2 | TRBV6-1 | CASSRASGGPPGELFF | TGTGCCAGCAGCCGCGCTAGCGGGGGCCCCCCCGGGGAGCTGTTTTTT
- | few | TRBJ2-1 | TRBV9 | CASSVDTGNNEQFF | TGTGCCAGCAGCGTAGATACAGGAAACAATGAGCAGTTCTTC
TRBD1 | many | TRBJ2-3 | TRBV2 | CASRGQGPTDTQYF | TGTGCCAGCAGGGGACAGGGACCCACAGATACGCAGTATTTT
- | - | TRBJ1-5 | TRBV12-3/TRBV12-4 | CASSKTNSNQPQHF | TGTGCCAGCAGCAAGACAAATAGCAATCAGCCCCAGCATTTT
TRBD2 | many | TRBJ2-1 | TRBV24-1 | CATSDSKKRESLNEQFF | TGTGCCACCAGTGATTCCAAAAAGCGGGAGAGTCTCAATGAGCAGTTCTTC
- | once | TRBJ2-7 | TRBV6-1 | CASSDSGYEQYF | TGTGCCAGCAGTGACAGCGGCTACGAGCAGTACTTC
TRBD2 | - | TRBJ2-3 | TRBV20-1 | CSAPNAASGRTDTQYF | TGCAGTGCTCCTAACGCGGCTAGCGGACGCACAGATACGCAGTATTTT
TRBD2 | few | TRBJ2-2 | TRBV7-2 | CASSREAGDPTGELFF | TGTGCCAGCAGCCGCGAAGCGGGGGACCCCACCGGGGAGCTGTTTTTT
- | - | TRBJ2-4 | TRBV4-1 | CASSRGGAATAKNIQYF | TGCGCCAGCAGCCGGGGCGGTGCAGCGACAGCCAAAAACATTCAGTACTTC
TRBD1 | few | TRBJ1-1 | TRBV12-3/TRBV12-4 | CASTTGGFTEAFF | TGTGCCAGCACAACAGGGGGGTTCACTGAAGCTTTCTTT
- | few | TRBJ1-6 | TRBV29-1 | CSVLVGGMDSPLHF | TGCAGCGTTCTTGTGGGGGGCATGGATTCACCCCTCCACTTT